These 10 T cell receptor beta chains originate from one sample sequenced in a study of blood T cell repertoires in COVID-19. Only in-frame clones appear in the TCRdb table, and some are missing; sequencing was by immunoSEQ multiplex PCR. Among roughly 430,000 clones, roughly 88% were seen once, and the ten largest hold 1.4%. Sequencing used PBMCs or T cells enriched from blood (not recorded which). These receptors originate from a woman between 18 and 30 years old who had been exposed to COVID-19.

The rearrangement joins TRBV7-6 to TRBJ2-7; 7 bases fit TRBD1. V was pared by 1 base and J by 2 bases, with 5 bases of the junction left unmatched. This CDR3 is built from 15 residues. Per germline, CDR1 SGHVS and CDR2 FNYEAQ. CDR3 region: CASSLGDSTPYEQYF. Here the CDR3 DNA reads TGTGCCAGCAGCTTAGGGGACAGCACCCCCTACGAGCAGTACTTC.

The rearrangement links TRBV24-1 to TRBJ2-2; D remains ambiguous. CDR3 size: 15 residues. Germline CDR1 KGHDR, CDR2 SFDVKD. The V end lost 1 base, the J end lost 1 base, and 6 bases lay between the germline ends. CDR3 region: CATSDFRLNTGELFF. CDR3 bases: TGTGCCACCAGTGATTTTAGACTGAACACCGGGGAGCTGTTTTTT.

The chain recombines TRBV15 with TRBJ2-2, with a possible D match to TRBD2 (5 bases). The V and J ends lost 5 bases and 4 bases respectively, with 14 bases between them. This CDR3 comprises 15 residues. The germline gives CDR1 LNHNV, CDR2 YYDKDF (reference sequence). Written as DNA, the CDR3 is TGTGCCACCAGCCCCGGACTCCCTGGCACCGGGGAGCTGTTTTTT. This gives the protein CATSPGLPGTGELFF.

The V call is TRBV7-8, the J call TRBJ2-1, with 10 bases aligning to TRBD2. Germline V CDR1 and CDR2: SGHVS, FQNEAQ. The CDR3 contains 16 residues. J gave up 7 bases and V 0 bases, and 6 bases lay outside the gene matches. The CDR3 DNA reads as TGTGCCAGCAGCTTAGCGCTAGGTAGCGGGAGGAATGAGCAGTTCTTC. This gives the protein CASSLALGSGRNEQFF.

This clone was seen a few times. The V and J genes are TRBV6-1 and TRBJ1-6; D uncertain. The CDR3 runs to 14 residues. V was shortened by 3 bases and J by 4 bases, with 7 bases between the two germline ends. Germline CDR1 reads MNHNS; CDR2 reads SASEGT. The DNA for the CDR3 is TGTGCCAGCAGTGATAGAATGTATAATTCACCCCTCCACTTT. Protein sequence: CASSDRMYNSPLHF.

The chain carries TRBV5-3 and TRBJ1-2, with D possibly TRBD1 on 5 matching bases. TRBV5-3 carries the ORF label, with uncertain function. The V and J ends lost 0 bases and 4 bases respectively, with 10 bases between them. The CDR3 length is 14 residues. The CDR3 nucleotides read TGTGCCAGAAGCTTGGAGGGGTCCGCCTATGGCTACACCTTC. This sequence encodes CARSLEGSAYGYTF.

V and J are TRBV27 and TRBJ1-5; weak D call: TRBD1 (6 bases). V lost 5 bases and J 1 base, leaving 12 bases between the germline ends. The CDR3 loop spans 15 amino acids. Germline lookup yields CDR1 MNHEY and CDR2 SMNVEV (reference sequence). CDR3 DNA: TGTGCCAGCAGTGATACAGGGAACAGCAATCAGCCCCAGCATTTT. The encoded protein is CASSDTGNSNQPQHF.

The chain recombines TRBV19 with TRBJ2-7; no firm D call. The V end was cut by 4 bases, the J end by 3 bases, with 10 bases between. This CDR3 is 13 amino acids long. Germline CDR1 LNHDA, CDR2 SQIVND (reference sequence). The CDR3 loop is CASSTSPFYEQYF. The CDR3 nucleotides read TGTGCCAGTAGTACCAGTCCCTTCTACGAGCAGTACTTC.

This chain joins TRBV28 and TRBJ2-7, with TRBD1 identical over 7 bases. CDR3 length: 15 residues. The J segment lost 0 bases and the V segment lost 8 bases, leaving 10 bases of the junction unmatched. The germline V gene has CDR1 MDHEN and CDR2 SYDVKM. The CDR3 coding sequence is TGTGCCAGCTATTCCTTGGGGGACAGCTCCTACGAGCAGTACTTC. Translation: CASYSLGDSSYEQYF.

Note on this clone: This CDR3 is also generated by other DNA sequences in the sample. The chain joins TRBV29-1 to TRBJ1-1; 7 bases match TRBD1. V lost 1 base to trimming and J lost 1 base; unmatched junction nucleotides: 0. Germline CDR1 and CDR2: SQVTM and ANQGSEA. The CDR3 loop spans 13 amino acids. CDR3 residues: CSVEGQGNTEAFF. CDR3 nucleotide sequence: TGCAGCGTTGAAGGACAGGGGAACACTGAAGCTTTCTTT.